This TCR beta chain was sequenced during a study of CXCR3-negative and CXCR3-positive naive CD8 T cells. Study overall: The TRB read total, about 130 million, broke down to about 1.5 +/- 0.3 million reads per library.

5' RACE that incorporated UMI labels was used to prepare the TRB cDNA libraries. TCRdb reprocessed the 5' RACE reads; each CDR3 protein has one entry and no DNA is given. This sample carries approximately 41,000 distinct CDR3 sequences, with roughly 10% going to the ten biggest clones. This CDR3 spans 15 amino acids. Study-wide findings and caveats: Post-cryopreservation CXCR3 expression was partly diminished, and the bulk of assays employed fresh PBMCs. Naive CXCR3-negative and CXCR3-positive cells had similar TRBV-TRBJ usage; memory differed. Each naive subset displayed comparably high diversity, whereas memory CD8+ cells displayed much lower diversity.

Turning to this clonotype: Its antigen remains unknown.

The chain combines TRBV12-3 or TRBV12-4 with TRBJ1-5. The clonotype comes from a human donor in good health. Some clones in this sample may be carry-over from other donors' samples. Material: memory CD8+ T cells from blood. The chain's CDR3 is CASSSRAHSNQPQHF.